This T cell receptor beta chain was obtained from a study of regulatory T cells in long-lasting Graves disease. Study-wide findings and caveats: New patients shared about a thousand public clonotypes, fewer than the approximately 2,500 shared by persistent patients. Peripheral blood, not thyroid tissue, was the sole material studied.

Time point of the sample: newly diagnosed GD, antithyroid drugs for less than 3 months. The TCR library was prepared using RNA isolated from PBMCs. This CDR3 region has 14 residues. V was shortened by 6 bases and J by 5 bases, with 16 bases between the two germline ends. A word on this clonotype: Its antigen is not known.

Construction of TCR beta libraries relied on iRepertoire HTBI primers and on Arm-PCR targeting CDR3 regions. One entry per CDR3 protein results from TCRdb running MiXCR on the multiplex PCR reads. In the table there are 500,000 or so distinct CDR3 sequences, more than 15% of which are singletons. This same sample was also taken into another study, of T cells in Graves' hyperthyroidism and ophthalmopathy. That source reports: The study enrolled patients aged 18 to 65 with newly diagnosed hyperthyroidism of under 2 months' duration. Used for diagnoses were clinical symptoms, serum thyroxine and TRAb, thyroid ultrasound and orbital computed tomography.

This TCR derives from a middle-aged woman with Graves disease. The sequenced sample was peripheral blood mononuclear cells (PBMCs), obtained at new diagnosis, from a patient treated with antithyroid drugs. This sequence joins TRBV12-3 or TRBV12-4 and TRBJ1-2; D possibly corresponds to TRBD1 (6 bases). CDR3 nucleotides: TGTGCCAGCAGCACCTGGGGGGGCGCATATGGCTACACCTTC. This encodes CASSTWGGAYGYTF.